The 19 T cell receptor beta chains in this list originate from one sample, sequenced in a study of naive CD8 T cells in extremely preterm neonates. Study results and caveats: Preterm CDR3s were shorter than older groups', with fewer N additions and less trimming.

Extremely preterm deliveries at roughly 22-28 weeks of gestation provided the preterm samples. Sequencing was performed with immunoSEQ multiplex PCR; in TCRdb, only in-frame clones are kept and a portion is missing. The table lists fewer than 25,000 clones, approximately 89% of them singletons. The antigens these receptors bind are not known. Sequenced material: naive CD8+ T cells from cord blood. The receptors originated from a boy who was born preterm.

J is TRBJ2-3 and V is TRBV9, with TRBD2 matching over 9 bases. Germline lookup yields CDR1 SGDLS and CDR2 YYNGEE. The length of the CDR3 is 15 residues. With V trimmed by 2 bases and J by 3 bases, 4 bases remained unmatched. The CDR3 sequence is CASSVGGGATDTQYF. CDR3 bases: TGTGCCAGCAGCGTGGGCGGGGGGGCAACAGATACGCAGTATTTT.

The rearrangement uses TRBV28 and TRBJ2-7, with TRBD2 matching over 9 bases. The CDR3 has 14 amino acids. Germline V gene sequence: CDR1 MDHEN, CDR2 SYDVKM. Germline trimming cut 4 bases from V and 5 bases from J; bases unmatched to any gene: 6. In DNA, the CDR3 is TGTGCCAGCAGTTCCGGGACTAGCTTCCACGAGCAGTACTTC. This encodes CASSSGTSFHEQYF.

This clone was recorded once. The rearrangement joins TRBV11-2 to TRBJ1-4; TRBD1 agrees at 9 bases. CDR1 is SGHAT and CDR2 is FQNNGV in the germline V gene. V trimming: 4 bases; J trimming: 7 bases; junction bases outside the gene matches: 4. CDR3 length: 14 amino acids. The CDR3 bases are TGTGCCAGCAGCTACAGGGGGCGCGCTGAAAAACTGTTTTTT. This codes for CASSYRGRAEKLFF.

This clone occurred a few times. This chain joins TRBV5-1 and TRBJ1-5; D call uncertain. Trimming shortened V by 1 base and J by 2 bases, and 4 bases separated the two germline ends. The CDR3 totals 13 residues. Germline V lookup: CDR1 SGHRS, CDR2 YFSETQ. CDR3 nucleotide sequence: TGCGCCAGCAGCTTGACAGGCAATCAGCCCCAGCATTTT. This translates into CASSLTGNQPQHF.

Of note for this clone: The junction departs from the called germline gene at one end, perhaps through a read error. The identical CDR3 is also encoded by other nucleotide sequences in the sample. The genes are TRBV5-1 and TRBJ2-7, with 11 bases lining up with TRBD2. The CDR3 is made up of 14 amino acids. Germline values: CDR1 SGHRS, CDR2 YFSETQ. CDR3 loop: CASSSGTSGYEQYF. In DNA form, the CDR3 reads TGCGCCAGCAGCTCCGGGACTAGCGGATACGAGCAGTACTTT.

The chain joins TRBV6-5 to TRBJ2-5; D might be TRBD1 (5 bases). Trimming removed 2 bases from V and 3 bases from J, with 10 bases in between. The CDR3 has 14 amino acids. Germline CDR1 and CDR2: MNHEY and SVGAGI. CDR3 loop: CASSYGHPEETQYF. CDR3 DNA: TGTGCCAGCAGTTACGGACACCCTGAAGAGACCCAGTACTTC.

V gene TRBV4-3 combines with J gene TRBJ1-1; 10 nucleotides agree with TRBD1. The CDR3 is 14 residues long. The junction had 5 bases not matched to a gene; V was cut back by 3 bases and J by 7 bases. Germline V gene sequence: CDR1 LGHNA, CDR2 YSLEER. As DNA, the CDR3 is TGCGCCAGCAGCCAGGACAGGGGGTTTGGTGAAGCTTTCTTT. Protein product: CASSQDRGFGEAFF.

In the case of this clone: Other DNA sequences in the sample encode the same CDR3. The gene calls are TRBV9 and TRBJ2-5; the match to TRBD2 covers 10 bases. From germline, CDR1 is SGDLS and CDR2 YYNGEE. V lost 3 bases and J lost 4; bases outside the gene matches: 0. This CDR3 contains 13 residues. The CDR3 sequence is CASSGTSGETQYF. DNA of the CDR3: TGTGCCAGCAGCGGGACTAGCGGAGAGACCCAGTACTTC.

The chain carries TRBV19 and TRBJ1-1; 10 bases map to TRBD1. Germline trimming cut 3 bases from V and 0 bases from J; bases unmatched to any gene: 1. There are 15 residues in the CDR3. The V gene's germline CDR1 is LNHDA and CDR2 SQIVND (reference sequence). In nucleotides, the CDR3 is TGTGCCAGTAGTATGGGACAGGGGATGAACACTGAAGCTTTCTTT. It yields the protein CASSMGQGMNTEAFF.

The chain links TRBV27 to TRBJ2-4; 12 positions match TRBD2. Germline V gene lookup returns CDR1 MNHEY and CDR2 SMNVEV (reference sequence). CDR3 length equals 14 residues. J was trimmed by 7 bases and V by 3 bases; bases with no gene match: 1. The CDR3 here is CASSFGTSGNIQYF. Written as DNA, the CDR3 is TGTGCCAGCAGTTTCGGGACTAGCGGGAACATTCAGTACTTC.

The V and J genes are TRBV5-6 and TRBJ2-5; 13 bases match TRBD2. With 4 bases clipped from V and 3 bases from J, the junction kept 3 bases outside the gene matches. The CDR3 is 15 residues long. Germline V CDR1 and CDR2: SGHDT, YYEEEE. The CDR3 sequence: CASSHTSGGEETQYF. Here the CDR3 DNA reads TGTGCCAGCAGCCACACTAGCGGGGGGGAAGAGACCCAGTACTTC. Using reference TRBV5-6 and TRBJ2-5 for the parts outside the CDR3, the full variable domain is DAGVTQSPTHLIKTRGQQVTLRCSPKSGHDTVSWYQQALGQGPQFIFQYYEEEERQRGNFPDRFSGHQFPNYSSELNVNALLLGDSALYLCASSHTSGGEETQYFGPGTRLLVL.

The chain is built from TRBV4-1 and TRBJ1-5, with D possibly matching TRBD1 (5 bases). CDR1 MGHRA and CDR2 YSYEKL come from the germline V gene. The CDR3 runs 15 residues. Trimming removed 0 bases at V and 0 bases at J, with 6 bases between. CDR3 coding DNA: TGCGCCAGCAGCCAAGACAGGGATAGCAATCAGCCCCAGCATTTT. This codes for CASSQDRDSNQPQHF.

The chain is built from TRBV10-2 and TRBJ1-3, with a weak D call TRBD1 (6 bases). Deletions cut 5 bases from V and 0 bases from J, with 14 bases between. Germline V CDR1 and CDR2: WSHSY, SAAADI. This CDR3 has 16 amino acids. The CDR3 nucleotides read TGCGCCAGCAGTCTCCGGGACAAAAACTCTGGAAACACCATATATTTT. Translated: CASSLRDKNSGNTIYF.

The chain uses TRBV4-3 and TRBJ2-7; 8 nucleotides agree with TRBD2. This CDR3 has 15 amino acids. In germline, CDR1 is LGHNA, CDR2 YSLEER. The V and J ends lost 0 bases and 2 bases, in that order; junction bases with no gene match: 3. The CDR3 here is CASSQDERGPYEQYF. CDR3 coding DNA: TGCGCCAGCAGCCAAGACGAGCGGGGGCCCTACGAGCAGTACTTC.

The gene calls are TRBV9 and TRBJ2-7, with 12 nucleotides matching TRBD2. V lost 3 bases, J lost 3 bases, and 1 base stayed unmatched. Germline lookup yields CDR1 SGDLS and CDR2 YYNGEE. The CDR3 covers 14 residues. As DNA, the CDR3 is TGTGCCAGCAGCGCGGGACTAGCGGGCTACGAGCAGTACTTC. Translation gives CASSAGLAGYEQYF.

V is TRBV30 and J is TRBJ2-1; 10 nucleotides line up with TRBD1. Germline CDR1 and CDR2: GTSNPN and SVGIG (reference sequence). V gave up 1 base and J gave up 5 bases; unmatched junction bases: 2. The CDR3 is made up of 14 amino acids. The CDR3 region is CAWSAGTGDNEQFF. The CDR3 DNA reads as TGTGCCTGGAGTGCCGGGACAGGGGACAATGAGCAGTTCTTC. Full variable domain (outside the CDR3, taken from reference TRBV30 and TRBJ2-1): SQTIHQWPATLVQPVGSPLSLECTVEGTSNPNLYWYRQAAGRGLQLLFYSVGIGQISSEVPQNLSASRPQDRQFILSSKKLLLSDSGFYLCAWSAGTGDNEQFFGPGTRLTVL.

V is TRBV9 and J is TRBJ1-5; possibly TRBD1 for D (5 bases). V was trimmed by 0 bases and J by 2 bases, leaving 6 bases between them. The CDR3 is made up of 14 amino acids. The germline V gene has CDR1 SGDLS and CDR2 YYNGEE. The CDR3 here is CASSVGGGNQPQHF. CDR3 bases: TGTGCCAGCAGCGTAGGGGGGGGCAATCAGCCCCAGCATTTT.

This chain links TRBV7-2 with TRBJ2-2; D is uncertain. V lost 0 bases, J lost 1 base, and 3 bases lay in between. The germline gives CDR1 SGHTA, CDR2 FQGNSA. This CDR3 has 14 amino acids. For the CDR3, the DNA is TGTGCCAGCAGCTTAGCGGGGAACACCGGGGAGCTGTTTTTT. This codes for CASSLAGNTGELFF.

The V call is TRBV11-2, the J call TRBJ2-7; D gene ambiguous. This CDR3 contains 15 residues. Germline V gives CDR1 SGHAT, CDR2 FQNNGV. Trimming stripped 3 bases from V and 2 bases from J, with 14 bases between. The CDR3 nucleotides read TGTGCCAGCAGCTTCCATCCATGGGCAGCCTACGAGCAGTACTTC. Translation gives CASSFHPWAAYEQYF.